What follows are 16 T cell receptor beta chains derived from one specimen sequenced in a study of blood T cell repertoires in COVID-19. Repertoires were generated with immunoSEQ multiplex PCR, while TCRdb's copy carries only in-frame clones and drops some. The data contain a few hundred thousand clones, around 84% of them singletons. Sequenced material: peripheral blood. The receptors were gathered from a man aged 45 to 65 who had recovered from COVID-19.

The chain combines TRBV27 with TRBJ2-2, with D possibly being TRBD2 (6 bases). The CDR3 covers 14 residues. V was cut by 2 bases and J by 4 bases, with 8 bases left in between. The germline V gene encodes CDR1 MNHEY and CDR2 SMNVEV (reference sequence). CDR3 residues: CASSLGGATGELFF. The CDR3, as DNA: TGTGCCAGCAGTTTAGGAGGGGCCACCGGGGAGCTGTTTTTT.

This chain joins TRBV27 and TRBJ2-1; D might be TRBD2 (6 bases). The CDR3 extends over 15 amino acids. Germline V gene data show CDR1 as MNHEY and CDR2 as SMNVEV (reference sequence). Trimming removed 4 bases from V and 5 bases from J, with 15 bases in between. The CDR3 reads CASSSRLGLNNEQFF. The DNA of the CDR3 is TGTGCCAGCAGTTCAAGACTAGGCCTCAACAATGAGCAGTTCTTC.

The chain combines TRBV5-4 with TRBJ1-1; unclear D gene. CDR1 and CDR2 from the germline V gene are SGHNT and YYREEE (reference sequence). Deletions cut 4 bases from V and 3 bases from J, with 13 bases between. This CDR3 has 14 amino acids. The CDR3 sequence: CASSRTPDHTEAFF. As DNA, the CDR3 is TGTGCCAGCAGCCGAACCCCAGATCACACTGAAGCTTTCTTT.

The V and J genes are TRBV18 and TRBJ2-3; D gene uncertain. This CDR3 is built from 15 residues. V lost 3 bases, J lost 2 bases, and 12 bases lay in between. Germline V CDR1 and CDR2: KGHSH, LQKENI. CDR3 sequence (DNA): TGTGCCAGCTCACCGCGGTCAAGGCTCACAGATACGCAGTATTTT. Translation: CASSPRSRLTDTQYF. Using reference TRBV18 and TRBJ2-3 for the parts outside the CDR3, the full variable domain is NAGVMQNPRHLVRRRGQEARLRCSPMKGHSHVYWYRQLPEEGLKFMVYLQKENIIDESGMPKERFSAEFPKEGPSILRIQQVVRGDSAAYFCASSPRSRLTDTQYFGPGTRLTVL.

The rearrangement uses TRBV18 and TRBJ1-5; TRBD1 is a possible D gene (5 bases). CDR1 and CDR2 from the germline V gene are KGHSH and LQKENI. This CDR3 comprises 15 residues. Deletions cut 3 bases from V and 3 bases from J, with 12 bases between. The CDR3 loop reads CASSPFGGDNQPQHF. Here the CDR3 DNA reads TGTGCCAGCTCACCCTTTGGGGGGGACAATCAGCCCCAGCATTTT.

The chain carries TRBV30 and TRBJ2-2; possibly TRBD1 for D (6 bases). CDR1 and CDR2 from the germline V gene are GTSNPN and SVGIG (reference sequence). CDR3 size: 15 residues. V lost 3 bases and J lost 4, with 15 bases in between. CDR3 coding DNA: TGTGCCTGGAGGGACAGCAGTACTGGCACCGGGGAGCTGTTTTTT. It yields the protein CAWRDSSTGTGELFF.

The chain combines TRBV3-1 (or the pseudogene TRBV3-2) with TRBJ2-5; D is undetermined. Germline V gene sequence: CDR1 LGHDT, CDR2 YNNKEL (reference sequence). This CDR3 contains 12 residues. Trimming took 1 base from V and 7 from J, leaving 7 bases between them. The CDR3 is CASSQAPGTQYF. CDR3 coding DNA: TGTGCCAGCAGCCAAGCTCCGGGGACCCAGTACTTC.

This chain connects TRBV28 to TRBJ1-5, with D uncertain. The CDR3 extends over 12 amino acids. V dropped 3 bases and J dropped 12 bases, with 12 bases sitting between them. CDR1 and CDR2 from the germline V gene are MDHEN and SYDVKM. The CDR3 sequence: CASSLSSVFQHF. The CDR3 DNA is TGTGCCAGCAGTTTGTCGAGTGTCTTCCAGCATTTT. The variable domain in full, with the rest retrieved from reference TRBV28 and TRBJ1-5, is DVKVTQSSRYLVKRTGEKVFLECVQDMDHENMFWYRQDPGLGLRLIYFSYDVKMKEKGDIPEGYSVSREKKERFSLILESASTNQTSMYLCASSLSSVFQHFGDGTRLSIL.

This chain links TRBV19 with TRBJ2-3; 7 bases are a match to TRBD2. The V and J ends lost 5 bases and 1 base, in that order; junction bases with no gene match: 9. The germline gives CDR1 LNHDA, CDR2 SQIVND (reference sequence). The CDR3 has 16 amino acids. The CDR3 coding sequence is TGTGCCAGTAGTCCCCGAGGAAGCGGGGGCACAGATACGCAGTATTTT. Translation: CASSPRGSGGTDTQYF.

The J gene is TRBJ2-7, the V gene TRBV7-7, with TRBD1 identical over 7 bases. The ends lost 2 bases at V and 2 bases at J; junction bases unmatched: 6. CDR1 SSHAT and CDR2 FNYEAQ come from the germline V gene (reference sequence). There are 15 residues in the CDR3. The CDR3 region is CASSLRQGVTYEQYF. Written as DNA, the CDR3 is TGTGCCAGCAGCTTAAGGCAGGGGGTGACCTACGAGCAGTACTTC.

The rearrangement joins TRBV19 to TRBJ1-5; TRBD1 is a possible D gene (5 bases). V shed 4 bases and J shed 5 bases, with 18 bases lying between them. This CDR3 is 16 amino acids long. Germline CDR1 is LNHDA and CDR2 is SQIVND (reference sequence). The CDR3 sequence is CASSNEEQVVDQPQHF. As DNA, the CDR3 is TGTGCCAGTAGTAACGAAGAACAGGTGGTGGATCAGCCCCAGCATTTT.

The CDR3 nucleotides are TGTGCCAGCAGTCTTAGTAATGAAAAACTGTTTTTT. This codes for CASSLSNEKLFF. The chain is built from TRBV2 and TRBJ1-4; no definite D call. CDR1 and CDR2 from the germline V gene are SNHLY and FYNNEI. V shed 5 bases and J shed 4 bases, with 5 bases lying between them. The CDR3 loop spans 12 amino acids.

The chain combines TRBV3-1 (or the pseudogene TRBV3-2) with TRBJ2-7; 7 bases align to TRBD2. There are 14 residues in the CDR3. V trimming: 1 base; J trimming: 4 bases; junction bases outside the gene matches: 4. Germline lookup yields CDR1 LGHDT and CDR2 YNNKEL (reference sequence). The CDR3 spells CASSQGTRRYEQYF. CDR3 nucleotides: TGTGCCAGCAGCCAAGGGACTAGGAGATACGAGCAGTACTTC.

The chain uses TRBV6-1 and TRBJ2-5; possible D gene TRBD1, 5 bases. V lost 1 base and J lost 5, with 14 bases in between. Germline V gene sequence: CDR1 MNHNS, CDR2 SASEGT. The length of the CDR3 is 15 residues. The CDR3 sequence is CASSEDGQRRETQYF. In nucleotides, the CDR3 is TGTGCCAGCAGTGAAGATGGACAAAGAAGGGAGACCCAGTACTTC.

This clone was counted once. The J gene is TRBJ2-1, the V gene TRBV24-1; 7 bases map to TRBD1. In germline, CDR1 is KGHDR, CDR2 SFDVKD. The CDR3 length is 16 residues. Trimming removed 5 bases from V and 4 bases from J; junction bases left unmatched: 10. The chain's CDR3 is CATSGGGWTGYNEQFF. The DNA for the CDR3 is TGTGCCACCAGTGGAGGCGGGTGGACAGGATACAATGAGCAGTTCTTC.

This rearrangement joins TRBV29-1 to TRBJ2-5, with 14 bases that match TRBD2. CDR3 length: 14 residues. Germline values: CDR1 SQVTM, CDR2 ANQGSEA. V dropped 7 bases and J dropped 5; count of bases not matched to a gene: 6. As DNA, the CDR3 is TGCAGCGCCGATGGACTAGCGGGAGGCGAGACCCAGTACTTC. This sequence encodes CSADGLAGGETQYF.